This T cell receptor beta chain was obtained from a study of cytomegalovirus exposure and HLA in healthy donors. Study-level information: Early released data comprised 75 million to 100 million unique TCRs from HLA-typed donors.

Each of the donors was a healthy bone marrow donor. Comments on this clone: The antigen remains unidentified.

Broader study findings: CMV serostatus was the sole immune exposure information available.

The PCR employed 60 Vbeta primers together with 13 Jbeta primers. Assay: immunoSEQ multiplex PCR; the TCRdb copy retains only in-frame clones and omits some. The sample totals 50,000 to 60,000 clones; its top ten clones hold around 4%. Trimming at V came to 3 bases and at J to 5 bases, leaving 6 bases not matched to a gene. The CDR3 contains 14 residues. Germline-derived CDR1 and CDR2 are SGHTA and FQGNSA. The TCR originated in a male donor in good health and CMV-seronegative. The chain carries TRBV7-2 and TRBJ2-5, with TRBD1 matching 7 bases. Specimen: PBMCs. The CDR3 reads CASSFQTGSETQYF. The DNA for the CDR3 is TGTGCCAGCAGCTTCCAGACAGGGTCGGAGACCCAGTACTTC.